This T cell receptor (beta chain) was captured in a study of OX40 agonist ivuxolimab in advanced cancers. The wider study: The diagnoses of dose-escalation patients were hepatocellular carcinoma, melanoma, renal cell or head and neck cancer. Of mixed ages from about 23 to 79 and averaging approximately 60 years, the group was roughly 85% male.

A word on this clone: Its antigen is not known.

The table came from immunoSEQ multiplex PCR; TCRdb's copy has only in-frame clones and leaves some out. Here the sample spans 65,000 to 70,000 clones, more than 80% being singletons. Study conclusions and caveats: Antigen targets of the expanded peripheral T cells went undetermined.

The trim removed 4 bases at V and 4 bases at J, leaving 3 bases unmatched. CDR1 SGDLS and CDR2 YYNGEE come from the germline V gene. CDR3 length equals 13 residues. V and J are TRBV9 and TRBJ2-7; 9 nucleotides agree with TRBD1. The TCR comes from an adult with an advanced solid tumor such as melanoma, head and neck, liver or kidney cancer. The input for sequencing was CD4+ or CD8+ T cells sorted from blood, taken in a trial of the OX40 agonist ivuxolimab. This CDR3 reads CASSPGQGYEQYF. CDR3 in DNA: TGTGCCAGCAGCCCCGGACAGGGGTACGAGCAGTACTTC.